The 27 T cell receptor beta chains reported below all come from one sample, sequenced in a study of T cell repertoires in cytomegalovirus infection. TCRdb processed the reads anew with MiXCR; each CDR3 protein has one entry. The sample records fewer than 700,000 distinct CDR3 sequences, roughly 26% being singletons. Material for sequencing was CD8+ T cells from PBMCs. Source of these receptors: a human donor in good health (CMV status not recorded). Some clones in this sample may be carry-over from other donors' samples.

V usage is TRBV2 and J usage is TRBJ2-3, with 15 bases lining up with TRBD2. This CDR3 spans 15 amino acids. CDR1 is SNHLY, CDR2 FYNNEI, per germline. The V and J ends lost 11 bases and 6 bases, in that order; junction bases with no gene match: 9. CDR3 sequence: CAPGGTSGGPDTQYF. In DNA, the CDR3 is TGTGCCCCTGGCGGGACTAGCGGGGGGCCGGATACGCAGTATTTT.

This clonotype appeared a few times. The chain's CDR3 is CSPLVKGANTGELFF. CDR3 nucleotide sequence: TGCAGCCCTCTCGTTAAGGGAGCGAACACCGGGGAGCTGTTTTTT. The chain is built from TRBV20-1 and TRBJ2-2; weak D call: TRBD2 (5 bases). Germline loops: CDR1 DFQATT, CDR2 SNEGSKA (reference sequence). This CDR3 spans 15 amino acids.

This clonotype is labeled as large (0.1 to 1%). The rearrangement links TRBV7-2 to TRBJ2-5, with no clear D. The CDR3 consists of 11 residues. Germline-derived CDR1 and CDR2 are SGHTA and FQGNSA. Between the trimmed V and J ends, which lost 5 bases and 5 bases, there was a span of 6 bases. CDR3 in DNA: TGTGCCAGCAGCACCCGGGAGACCCAGTACTTC. It yields the protein CASSTRETQYF.

This rearrangement joins TRBV28 to TRBJ2-3; 12 bases fit TRBD1. CDR1 and CDR2 (germline): MDHEN, SYDVKM. CDR3 length: 15 amino acids. The V gene end was trimmed by 6 bases and the J gene end by 1 base; junction bases not matched to a gene: 2. This chain's CDR3 is CASRRDRGRTDTQYF. CDR3 coding DNA: TGTGCCAGCAGACGGGACAGGGGGCGCACAGATACGCAGTATTTT.

The chain uses TRBV29-1 and TRBJ2-5; D is perhaps TRBD2 (5 bases). V was cut by 6 bases and J by 4 bases, with 15 bases left in between. The CDR3 covers 13 residues. Germline V gene lookup returns CDR1 SQVTM and CDR2 ANQGSEA. For the CDR3, the DNA is TGCAGCGTATCAGGACTGGTGGGAGAGACCCAGTACTTC. Its translation is CSVSGLVGETQYF.

The rearrangement joins TRBV2 to TRBJ2-3; 10 bases are a match to TRBD2. CDR1 is SNHLY and CDR2 is FYNNEI in the germline V gene. CDR3 size: 19 residues. Losses at the gene ends were 1 base for V and 2 bases for J; bases not matched to a gene: 12. CDR3 protein: CASSEGWLAGDSATDTQYF. The CDR3 nucleotides read TGTGCCAGCAGTGAAGGTTGGCTAGCGGGGGATTCGGCCACAGATACGCAGTATTTT.

The chain uses TRBV5-1 and TRBJ1-2; D is possibly TRBD1 (6 bases). V was clipped by 0 bases and J by 6 bases, with 9 bases between them. This CDR3 comprises 13 residues. CDR1 and CDR2 (germline): SGHRS, YFSETQ. CDR3 sequence (DNA): TGCGCCAGCAGCTTGGCGGCAGGGGATGGCTACACCTTC. Protein sequence: CASSLAAGDGYTF.

This chain connects TRBV5-5 to TRBJ2-7; TRBD1 matches 10 bases. With V trimmed by 4 bases and J by 5 bases, 9 bases remained unmatched. There are 15 residues in the CDR3. Germline CDR1 SGHKS, CDR2 YYEKEE (reference sequence). As DNA, the CDR3 is TGTGCCAGCAGCGGACGGACAGGGGGGCAGGACGAGCAGTACTTC. Its translation is CASSGRTGGQDEQYF.

This chain joins TRBV19 and TRBJ2-3, with 8 positions matching TRBD2. From germline, CDR1 is LNHDA and CDR2 SQIVND (reference sequence). CDR3 size: 14 residues. The trim removed 7 bases at V and 0 bases at J, leaving 3 bases unmatched. This CDR3 reads CASTLAGSTDTQYF. The CDR3 region has the DNA TGTGCCAGTACCTTAGCGGGGAGCACAGATACGCAGTATTTT.

Only a few counts were recorded for this clonotype. CDR3 residues: CSVASEGGYTF. CDR3 in DNA: TGCAGCGTTGCGAGTGAGGGCGGCTACACCTTC. The V call is TRBV29-1, the J call TRBJ1-2; D uncertain. From germline, CDR1 is SQVTM and CDR2 ANQGSEA. The CDR3 has 11 amino acids. The germline V and J ends were trimmed by 4 bases and 8 bases, with 11 bases remaining between them.

Only a few counts were recorded for this clonotype. This chain connects TRBV11-2 to TRBJ2-5; TRBD2 matches at 14 bases. This CDR3 has 18 residues. The J segment lost 4 bases and the V segment lost 6 bases, leaving 13 bases of the junction unmatched. Germline values: CDR1 SGHAT, CDR2 FQNNGV. Here the CDR3 reads CASSLGLAGGKGLETQYF. Written as DNA, the CDR3 is TGTGCCAGCAGTCTCGGACTAGCGGGGGGCAAGGGTTTAGAGACCCAGTACTTC.

The chain employs TRBV6-2 or TRBV6-3 and TRBJ2-7; 8 bases line up with TRBD1. The CDR3 is 15 amino acids. V shed 2 bases, J shed 2 bases, and the junction held 5 bases outside the gene matches. In germline, CDR1 is MNHEY, CDR2 SVGEGT. The CDR3 coding sequence is TGTGCCAGCAGTTACCGCTCGGGACAGGCCTACGAGCAGTACGTC. It specifies CASSYRSGQAYEQYV.

This clonotype came up a few times. The chain uses TRBV15 and TRBJ1-1, with 11 bases matching TRBD1. CDR1 and CDR2 from the germline V gene are LNHNV and YYDKDF (reference sequence). This CDR3 is 14 amino acids long. With V trimmed by 2 bases and J by 6 bases, 2 bases remained unmatched. This CDR3 reads CATSRRGQGAEAFF. The CDR3 DNA follows: TGTGCCACCAGCAGACGGGGACAGGGGGCTGAAGCTTTCTTT.

In regard to this clonotype: The junction does not match germline at one end; this may be a read error. The J gene is TRBJ2-1, the V gene TRBV13; D is ambiguous. Looked up from germline, CDR1 is PRHDT and CDR2 is FYEKMQ (reference sequence). This CDR3 comprises 12 residues. CDR3: CVSSLGRNEQFF. The DNA for the CDR3 is TGTGTCAGCAGCTTAGGCCGTAATGAGCAGTTCTTC.

The chain uses TRBV5-1 and TRBJ1-1, with a weak D call TRBD1 (6 bases). V lost 4 bases to trimming and J lost 0 bases, with 10 bases between them. This CDR3 is built from 14 residues. Germline assignment: CDR1 SGHRS and CDR2 YFSETQ. CDR3 sequence reads: CASSQRTVNTEAFF. The DNA of the CDR3 is TGCGCCAGCAGCCAGAGGACAGTGAACACTGAAGCTTTCTTT.

A few counts support this clonotype. The CDR3 region is CASSIERDGNQPQHF. The CDR3 DNA follows: TGTGCCAGTAGTATAGAGAGGGACGGCAATCAGCCCCAGCATTTT. This chain uses TRBV19 with TRBJ1-5; D is possibly TRBD1 (5 bases). Germline values: CDR1 LNHDA, CDR2 SQIVND (reference sequence). Trimming removed 0 bases from V and 2 bases from J, with 8 bases in between. The CDR3 length is 15 residues.

This clonotype came up a few times. The genes are TRBV27 and TRBJ2-1, with no clear D. The CDR3 spans 15 residues. Germline lookup yields CDR1 MNHEY and CDR2 SMNVEV (reference sequence). V was pared by 0 bases and J by 0 bases, with 6 bases between. As DNA, the CDR3 is TGTGCCAGCAGTTTATCGCGACTCTCCTACAATGAGCAGTTCTTC. Its translation is CASSLSRLSYNEQFF.

This clonotype turned up a few times. The chain carries TRBV19 and TRBJ1-5, with D hard to call. Germline assignment: CDR1 LNHDA and CDR2 SQIVND (reference sequence). Trimming cost V 4 bases and J 6 bases, with 13 bases left between them. CDR3 length: 14 residues. Here the CDR3 DNA reads TGTGCCAGTAGTACGACAAGATCAGGTCAGCCCCAGCATTTT. Translation gives CASSTTRSGQPQHF.

Only one count was recorded for this clonotype. V usage is TRBV29-1 and J usage is TRBJ1-4; tentatively, D is TRBD1 (5 bases). Trimming removed 7 bases at V and 8 bases at J, with 14 bases between. Germline CDR1 is SQVTM and CDR2 is ANQGSEA. The CDR3 covers 12 residues. CDR3 in DNA: TGCAGCGGAAGAGGGGAGGAGGAAAAACTGTTTTTT. As protein: CSGRGEEEKLFF.

Ten or more counts support this clonotype. V and J are TRBV7-8 and TRBJ1-1; the D is unclear. V lost 4 bases and J 2 bases, leaving 14 bases between the germline ends. The germline gives CDR1 SGHVS, CDR2 FQNEAQ. The CDR3 covers 15 residues. Written as DNA, the CDR3 is TGTGCCAGCAGCTCGATAGAAGGGAGAAACACTGAAGCTTTCTTT. It yields the protein CASSSIEGRNTEAFF.

The rearrangement links TRBV6-2 or TRBV6-3 to TRBJ1-5, with 10 bases matching TRBD1. Germline loops: CDR1 MNHEY, CDR2 SVGEGT. Trimming cost V 4 bases and J 6 bases; bases outside gene matches: 3. The CDR3 length is 14 residues. CDR3 sequence: CASSWDRGGQPQHF. For the CDR3, the DNA is TGTGCCAGCAGTTGGGACAGGGGTGGTCAGCCCCAGCATTTT.

This clonotype was found once. V and J are TRBV5-5 and TRBJ2-5; D might be TRBD1 (6 bases). Trimming shortened V by 2 bases and J by 5 bases, and 16 bases separated the two germline ends. The CDR3 runs 15 residues. Germline V gives CDR1 SGHKS, CDR2 YYEKEE (reference sequence). The CDR3 bases are TGTGCCAGCAGCTTAGGACAGTCCAAGAGTGAGACCCAGTACTTC. Its protein product is CASSLGQSKSETQYF. The full variable domain, its missing parts supplied by reference TRBV5-5 and TRBJ2-5, is DAGVTQSPTHLIKTRGQQVTLRCSPISGHKSVSWYQQVLGQGPQFIFQYYEKEERGRGNFPDRFSARQFPNYSSELNVNALLLGDSALYLCASSLGQSKSETQYFGPGTRLLVL.

The chain joins TRBV29-1 to TRBJ2-2; the D gene could be TRBD1 or TRBD2 (5 bases each). V dropped 0 bases and J dropped 15 bases, with 11 bases sitting between them. The germline V gene encodes CDR1 SQVTM and CDR2 ANQGSEA. The CDR3 has 11 amino acids. The CDR3 loop is CSVEDLGALFF. The CDR3 DNA sequence: TGCAGCGTTGAAGATCTCGGGGCTTTGTTTTTT.

In this sample, this clonotype turned up a few times. One end of the junction fails to match germline, which may point to a read error. The chain carries TRBV7-6 and TRBJ1-3; no firm D call. Germline V lookup: CDR1 SGHVS, CDR2 FNYEAQ. The CDR3 sequence is 15 residues long. In DNA, the CDR3 is TGTGCTAGCAGCCCCCTTCTGAGCTCTGGAAACACCATATATTTT. This codes for CASSPLLSSGNTIYF. Drawing the rest from reference TRBV7-6 and TRBJ1-3, the complete variable domain is GAGVSQSPRYKVTKRGQDVALRCDPISGHVSLYWYRQALGQGPEFLTYFNYEAQQDKSGLPNDRFSAERPEGSISTLTIQRTEQRDSAMYRCASSPLLSSGNTIYFGEGSWLTVV.

The J gene is TRBJ2-1, the V gene TRBV12-3 or TRBV12-4, with D possibly called TRBD1 or TRBD2 (5 bases each). The CDR3 has 13 residues. Trimming shortened V by 3 bases and J by 8 bases, and 11 bases separated the two germline ends. The CDR3 DNA sequence: TGTGCCAGCAGTTTGGGGGATGGTCATGAGCAGTTCTTC. Translating gives CASSLGDGHEQFF.

Ten or more counts support this clonotype. The chain is built from TRBV7-2 and TRBJ2-4; D remains ambiguous. Germline CDR1 is SGHTA and CDR2 is FQGNSA. This CDR3 is 13 amino acids long. V lost 5 bases and J lost 2, with 7 bases in between. CDR3 sequence: CASSPDTKNIQYF. CDR3 DNA sequence: TGTGCCAGCAGCCCTGACACCAAAAACATTCAGTACTTC.

This clonotype came up a few times. This chain joins TRBV7-2 and TRBJ2-5; maybe TRBD2 (7 bases). V was pared by 2 bases and J by 4 bases, with 14 bases between. The germline CDR1 and CDR2 sequences are SGHTA and FQGNSA. CDR3 length: 15 residues. The CDR3 region is CASSLNRASGETQYF. The CDR3 coding sequence is TGTGCCAGCAGCTTAAACAGGGCTAGCGGAGAGACCCAGTACTTC.